This T cell receptor (beta chain) was documented in a study of blood T cell repertoires in COVID-19. Participants reported their clinical history, and cohort assignment relied on those reports. Recovery meant two consecutive negative NP/OP PCR tests, professional clearance, or resolved symptoms. As originally analysed: Reference gene primer amplification yielded estimated nucleated cell counts. The table came from immunoSEQ multiplex PCR; TCRdb's copy has only in-frame clones and leaves some out. V, J and clone size reflect that table, while D and trimming were determined from the DNA. The sample carries around 150,000 clones, under 90% recorded once. This CDR3 comprises 13 residues. V lost 4 bases and J lost 4, with 10 bases in between.

V usage is TRBV12-3 or TRBV12-4 and J usage is TRBJ1-2; D may be TRBD1 (5 bases). The sequence derives from a man between 45 and 60 years old who had recovered from COVID-19. Input material: PBMCs or T cells enriched from blood (not recorded which). CDR3 protein: CASSSRDPYGYTF. The CDR3 nucleotides are TGTGCCAGCAGTTCGCGGGACCCCTATGGCTACACCTTC.